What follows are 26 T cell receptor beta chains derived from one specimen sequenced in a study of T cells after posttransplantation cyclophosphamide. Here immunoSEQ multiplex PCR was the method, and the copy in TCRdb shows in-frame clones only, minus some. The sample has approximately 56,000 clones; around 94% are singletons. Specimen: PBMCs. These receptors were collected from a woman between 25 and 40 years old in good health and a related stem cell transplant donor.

CDR3 amino acids: CAWSLPRFEQFF. The CDR3, as DNA: TGTGCCTGGAGTCTCCCGCGTTTTGAGCAGTTCTTC. The chain couples TRBV30 to TRBJ2-1; no clear D gene. The CDR3 runs 12 residues. Trimming removed 2 bases from V and 9 bases from J, with 11 bases in between. The germline CDR1 and CDR2 sequences are GTSNPN and SVGIG (reference sequence).

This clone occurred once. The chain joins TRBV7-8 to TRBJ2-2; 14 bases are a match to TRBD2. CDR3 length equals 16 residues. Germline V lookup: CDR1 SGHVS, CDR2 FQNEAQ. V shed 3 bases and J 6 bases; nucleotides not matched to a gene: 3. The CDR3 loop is CASSLGTSGGAGELFF. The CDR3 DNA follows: TGTGCCAGCAGCTTGGGGACTAGCGGGGGAGCCGGGGAGCTGTTTTTT.

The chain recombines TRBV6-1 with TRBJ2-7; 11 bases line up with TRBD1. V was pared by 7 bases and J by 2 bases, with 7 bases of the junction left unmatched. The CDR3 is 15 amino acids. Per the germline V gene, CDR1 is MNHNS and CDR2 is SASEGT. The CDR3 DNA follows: TGTGCCAGCAAGGTAGGACAGGGGGCCACCTACGAGCAGTACTTC. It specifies CASKVGQGATYEQYF.

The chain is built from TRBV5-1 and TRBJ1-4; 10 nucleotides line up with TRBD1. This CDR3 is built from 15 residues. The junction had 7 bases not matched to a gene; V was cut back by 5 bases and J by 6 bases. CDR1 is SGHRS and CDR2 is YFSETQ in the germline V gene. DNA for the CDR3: TGCGCCAGCAGTTTCTCCGGGACAGGGGATGAAAAACTGTTTTTT. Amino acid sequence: CASSFSGTGDEKLFF.

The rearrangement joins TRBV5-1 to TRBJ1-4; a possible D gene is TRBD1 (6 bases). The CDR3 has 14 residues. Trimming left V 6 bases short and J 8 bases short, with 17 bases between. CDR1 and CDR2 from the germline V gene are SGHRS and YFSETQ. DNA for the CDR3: TGCGCCAGCAAGGGGGACCCAAGTCGGGAAAAACTGTTTTTT. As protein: CASKGDPSREKLFF.

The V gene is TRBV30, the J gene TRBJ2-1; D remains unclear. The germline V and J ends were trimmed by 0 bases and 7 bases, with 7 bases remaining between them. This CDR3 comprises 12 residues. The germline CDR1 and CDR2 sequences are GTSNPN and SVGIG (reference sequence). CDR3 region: CAWSVLRNEQFF. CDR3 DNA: TGTGCCTGGAGTGTACTCCGGAATGAGCAGTTCTTC.

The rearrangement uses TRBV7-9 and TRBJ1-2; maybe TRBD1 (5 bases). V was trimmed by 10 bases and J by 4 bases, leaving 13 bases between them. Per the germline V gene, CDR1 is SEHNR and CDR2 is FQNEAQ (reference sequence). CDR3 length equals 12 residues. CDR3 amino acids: CANTRDGYGYTF. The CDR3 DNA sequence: TGTGCCAACACCAGGGATGGCTATGGCTACACCTTC.

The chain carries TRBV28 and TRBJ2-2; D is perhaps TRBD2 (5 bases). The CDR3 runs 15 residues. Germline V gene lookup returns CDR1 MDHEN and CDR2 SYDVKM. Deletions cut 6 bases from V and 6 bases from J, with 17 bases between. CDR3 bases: TGTGCCAGCAGCATTCAAGCTTTGGGAGCCGGGGAGCTGTTTTTT. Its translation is CASSIQALGAGELFF.

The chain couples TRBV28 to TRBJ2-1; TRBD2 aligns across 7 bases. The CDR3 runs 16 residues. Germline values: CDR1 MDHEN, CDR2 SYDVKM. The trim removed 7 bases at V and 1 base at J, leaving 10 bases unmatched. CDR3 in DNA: TGTGCCAGCACCCTCGAACCGGGGGGATCCTACAATGAGCAGTTCTTC. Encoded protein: CASTLEPGGSYNEQFF.

CDR3 sequence (DNA): TGTGCCAGCAGTCTCAACTACCCCGCGGGACTACTAAGCGAGCAGTACTTC. Protein product: CASSLNYPAGLLSEQYF. The J gene is TRBJ2-7, the V gene TRBV28; 7 bases line up with TRBD2. The CDR3 spans 17 residues. Per the germline V gene, CDR1 is MDHEN and CDR2 is SYDVKM. J lost 6 bases, V lost 5 bases, and 19 bases had no gene match.

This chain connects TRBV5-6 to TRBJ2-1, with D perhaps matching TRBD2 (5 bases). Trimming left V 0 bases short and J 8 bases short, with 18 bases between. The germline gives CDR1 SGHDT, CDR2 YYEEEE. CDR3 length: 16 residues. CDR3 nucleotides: TGTGCCAGCAGCTTGGAGGGAGTCACGTCGCGGGATGAGCAGTTCTTC. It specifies CASSLEGVTSRDEQFF.

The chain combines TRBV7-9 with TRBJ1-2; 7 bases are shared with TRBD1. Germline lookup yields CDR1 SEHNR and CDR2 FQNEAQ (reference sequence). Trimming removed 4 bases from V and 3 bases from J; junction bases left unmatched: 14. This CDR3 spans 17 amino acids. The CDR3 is CASSSPPVGQGDYGYTF. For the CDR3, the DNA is TGTGCCAGCAGCTCACCCCCGGTAGGGCAGGGGGACTATGGCTACACCTTC.

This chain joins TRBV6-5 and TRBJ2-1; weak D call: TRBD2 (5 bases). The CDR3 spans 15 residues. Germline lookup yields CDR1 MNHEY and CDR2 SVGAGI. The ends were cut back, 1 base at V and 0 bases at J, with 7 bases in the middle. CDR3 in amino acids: CASSYWRSSYNEQFF. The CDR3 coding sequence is TGTGCCAGCAGTTACTGGAGGAGCTCCTACAATGAGCAGTTCTTC.

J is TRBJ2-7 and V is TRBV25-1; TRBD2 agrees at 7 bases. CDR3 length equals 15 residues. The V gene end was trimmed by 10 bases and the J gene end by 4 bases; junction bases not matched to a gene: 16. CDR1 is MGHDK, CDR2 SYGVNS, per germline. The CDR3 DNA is TGTGCCACCCTTAAGGGAGGGCGTTGGGGTTACGAGCAGTACTTC. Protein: CATLKGGRWGYEQYF.

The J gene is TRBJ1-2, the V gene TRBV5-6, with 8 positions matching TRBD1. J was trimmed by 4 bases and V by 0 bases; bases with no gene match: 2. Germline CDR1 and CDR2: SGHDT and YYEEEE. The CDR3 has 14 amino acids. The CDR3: CASSLADRAYGYTF. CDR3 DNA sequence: TGTGCCAGCAGCTTGGCGGACAGGGCCTATGGCTACACCTTC.

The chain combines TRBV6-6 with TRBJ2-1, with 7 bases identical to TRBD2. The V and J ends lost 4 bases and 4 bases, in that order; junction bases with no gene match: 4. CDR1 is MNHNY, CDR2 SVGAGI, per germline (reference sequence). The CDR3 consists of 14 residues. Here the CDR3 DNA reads TGTGCCAGCAGTTTTGGACTAGAGTACAATGAGCAGTTCTTC. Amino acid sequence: CASSFGLEYNEQFF.

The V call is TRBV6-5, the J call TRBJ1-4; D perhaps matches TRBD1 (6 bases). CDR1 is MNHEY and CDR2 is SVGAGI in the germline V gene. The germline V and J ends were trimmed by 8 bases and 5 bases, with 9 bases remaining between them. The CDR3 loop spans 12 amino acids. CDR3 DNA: TGTGCCAGCTGGACAGCAAATGAAAAACTGTTTTTT. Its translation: CASWTANEKLFF.

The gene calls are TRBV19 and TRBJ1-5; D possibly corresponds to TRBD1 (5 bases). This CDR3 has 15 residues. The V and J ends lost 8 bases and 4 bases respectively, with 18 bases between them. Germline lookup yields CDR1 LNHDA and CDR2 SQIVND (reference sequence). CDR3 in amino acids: CASHRRGDPNQPQHF. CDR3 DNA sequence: TGTGCCAGTCACCGAAGGGGCGACCCGAATCAGCCCCAGCATTTT.

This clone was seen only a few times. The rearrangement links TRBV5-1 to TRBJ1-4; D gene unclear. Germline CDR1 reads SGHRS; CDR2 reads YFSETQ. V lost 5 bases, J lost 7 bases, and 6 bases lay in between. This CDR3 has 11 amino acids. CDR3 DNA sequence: TGCGCCAGCAGGGTCGGTGAAAAACTGTTTTTT. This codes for CASRVGEKLFF.

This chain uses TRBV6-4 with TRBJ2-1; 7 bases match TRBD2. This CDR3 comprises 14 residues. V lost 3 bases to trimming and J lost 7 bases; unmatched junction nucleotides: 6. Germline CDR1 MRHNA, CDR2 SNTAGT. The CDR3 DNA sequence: TGTGCCAGCAGTGAGGCTAGCGGAACGAATGAGCAGTTCTTC. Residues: CASSEASGTNEQFF.

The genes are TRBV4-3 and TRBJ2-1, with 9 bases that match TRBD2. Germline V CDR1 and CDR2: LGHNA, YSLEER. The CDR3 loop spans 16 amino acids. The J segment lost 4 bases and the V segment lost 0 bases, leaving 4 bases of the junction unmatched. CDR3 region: CASSQDLAGIYNEQFF. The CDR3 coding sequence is TGCGCCAGCAGCCAAGATCTAGCGGGGATATACAATGAGCAGTTCTTC.

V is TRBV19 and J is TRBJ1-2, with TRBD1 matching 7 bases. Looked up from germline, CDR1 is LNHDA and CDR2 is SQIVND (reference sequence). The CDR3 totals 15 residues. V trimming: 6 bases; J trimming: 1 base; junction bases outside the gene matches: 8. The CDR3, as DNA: TGTGCCAGTAGACAATTTGGGACAGTTAACTATGGCTACACCTTC. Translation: CASRQFGTVNYGYTF. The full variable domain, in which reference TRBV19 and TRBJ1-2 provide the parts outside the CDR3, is DGGITQSPKYLFRKEGQNVTLSCEQNLNHDAMYWYRQDPGQGLRLIYYSQIVNDFQKGDIAEGYSVSREKKESFPLTVTSAQKNPTAFYLCASRQFGTVNYGYTFGSGTRLTVV.

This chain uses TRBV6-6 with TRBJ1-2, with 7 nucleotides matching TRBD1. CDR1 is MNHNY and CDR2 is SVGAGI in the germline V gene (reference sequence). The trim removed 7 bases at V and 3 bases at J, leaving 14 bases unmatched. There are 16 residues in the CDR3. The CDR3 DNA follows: TGTGCCAGCACCCGTCTTAGGACAGGAGGGGACTATGGCTACACCTTC. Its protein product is CASTRLRTGGDYGYTF.

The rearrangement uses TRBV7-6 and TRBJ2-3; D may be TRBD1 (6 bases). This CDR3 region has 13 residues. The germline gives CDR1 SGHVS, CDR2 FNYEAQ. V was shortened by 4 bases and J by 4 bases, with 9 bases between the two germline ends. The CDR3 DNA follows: TGTGCCAGCAGCTGGGGGCGGGCAGATACGCAGTATTTT. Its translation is CASSWGRADTQYF.

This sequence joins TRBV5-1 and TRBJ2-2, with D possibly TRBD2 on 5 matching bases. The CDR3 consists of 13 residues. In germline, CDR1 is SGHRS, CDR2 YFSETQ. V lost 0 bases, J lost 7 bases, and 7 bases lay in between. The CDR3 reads CASSLAGNGELFF. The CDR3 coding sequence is TGCGCCAGCAGCTTGGCGGGGAACGGGGAGCTGTTTTTT.

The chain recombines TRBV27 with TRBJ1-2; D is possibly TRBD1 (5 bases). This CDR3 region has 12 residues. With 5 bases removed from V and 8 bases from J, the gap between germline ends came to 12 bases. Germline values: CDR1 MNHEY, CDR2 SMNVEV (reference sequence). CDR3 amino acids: CASSPTVGGYTF. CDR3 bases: TGTGCCAGCAGTCCGACAGTTGGGGGCTACACCTTC.